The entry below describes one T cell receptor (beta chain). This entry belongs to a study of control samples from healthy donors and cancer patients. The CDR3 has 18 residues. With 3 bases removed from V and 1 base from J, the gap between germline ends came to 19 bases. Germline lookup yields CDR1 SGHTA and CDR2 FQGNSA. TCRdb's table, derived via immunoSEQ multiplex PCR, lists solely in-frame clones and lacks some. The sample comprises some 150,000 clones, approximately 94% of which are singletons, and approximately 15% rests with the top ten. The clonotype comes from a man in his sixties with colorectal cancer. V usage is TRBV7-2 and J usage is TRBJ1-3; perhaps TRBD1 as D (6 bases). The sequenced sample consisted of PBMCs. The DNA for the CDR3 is TGTGCCAGCAGCTTCGGGGGGCCACATTTTTCTTCTGGAAACACCATATATTTT. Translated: CASSFGGPHFSSGNTIYF.